This entry is about one T cell receptor beta chain. Its target antigen remains unknown. Per-nucleotide qualities are absent, and no much larger clonotype sits a single base away. The data derive from a study of technical replicates of blood from a handful of donors (TCRdb year 2017). The V end gives up 2 bases and the J end 1 base, leaving 7 bases in the junction not matched to a gene. The CDR3, from cysteine to phenylalanine, totals 16 residues. CDR3 DNA is the only sequence kept; it has 48 bases, read in frame from the first base. The germline V gene (reference sequence) sets CDR1 to MNHNY and CDR2 to SVGAGI. Receptor libraries were prepared by the immunoSEQ multiplex PCR assay. In TCRdb, the immuneACCESS table is reduced to in-frame sequences with V and J assigned. These tables do not hold every clone; where another copy was compared, an unresolved V gene accounts for under half, and the others remain unexplained. This sample has roughly 40,000 clones in its table, and around 96% of those were observed once. Roughly 0.35% of the sample is taken by the ten largest.

The sequence is built from TRBV6-6 and TRBJ1-1, with 7 middle bases fitting TRBD1. The TCR comes from a human donor in good health. The sample comprised T cells isolated from PBMCs. Here the CDR3 is given as CASSYLRQGTNTEAFF. The base sequence is TGTGCCAGCAGTTACCTCCGACAGGGTACGAACACTGAAGCTTTCTTT.